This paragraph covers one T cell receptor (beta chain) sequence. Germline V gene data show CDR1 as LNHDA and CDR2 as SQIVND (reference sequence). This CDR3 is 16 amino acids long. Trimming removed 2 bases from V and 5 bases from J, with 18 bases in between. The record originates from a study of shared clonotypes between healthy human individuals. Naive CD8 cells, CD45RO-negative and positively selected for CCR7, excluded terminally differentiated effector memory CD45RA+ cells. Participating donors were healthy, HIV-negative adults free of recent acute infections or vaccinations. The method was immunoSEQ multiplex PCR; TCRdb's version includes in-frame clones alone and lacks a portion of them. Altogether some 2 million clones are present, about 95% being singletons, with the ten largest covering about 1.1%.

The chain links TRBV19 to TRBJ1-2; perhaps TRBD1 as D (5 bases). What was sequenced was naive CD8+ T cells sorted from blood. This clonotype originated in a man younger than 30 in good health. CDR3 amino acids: CASSISRDEILYGYTF. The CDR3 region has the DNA TGTGCCAGTAGTATATCTCGGGACGAGATCCTGTATGGCTACACCTTC.